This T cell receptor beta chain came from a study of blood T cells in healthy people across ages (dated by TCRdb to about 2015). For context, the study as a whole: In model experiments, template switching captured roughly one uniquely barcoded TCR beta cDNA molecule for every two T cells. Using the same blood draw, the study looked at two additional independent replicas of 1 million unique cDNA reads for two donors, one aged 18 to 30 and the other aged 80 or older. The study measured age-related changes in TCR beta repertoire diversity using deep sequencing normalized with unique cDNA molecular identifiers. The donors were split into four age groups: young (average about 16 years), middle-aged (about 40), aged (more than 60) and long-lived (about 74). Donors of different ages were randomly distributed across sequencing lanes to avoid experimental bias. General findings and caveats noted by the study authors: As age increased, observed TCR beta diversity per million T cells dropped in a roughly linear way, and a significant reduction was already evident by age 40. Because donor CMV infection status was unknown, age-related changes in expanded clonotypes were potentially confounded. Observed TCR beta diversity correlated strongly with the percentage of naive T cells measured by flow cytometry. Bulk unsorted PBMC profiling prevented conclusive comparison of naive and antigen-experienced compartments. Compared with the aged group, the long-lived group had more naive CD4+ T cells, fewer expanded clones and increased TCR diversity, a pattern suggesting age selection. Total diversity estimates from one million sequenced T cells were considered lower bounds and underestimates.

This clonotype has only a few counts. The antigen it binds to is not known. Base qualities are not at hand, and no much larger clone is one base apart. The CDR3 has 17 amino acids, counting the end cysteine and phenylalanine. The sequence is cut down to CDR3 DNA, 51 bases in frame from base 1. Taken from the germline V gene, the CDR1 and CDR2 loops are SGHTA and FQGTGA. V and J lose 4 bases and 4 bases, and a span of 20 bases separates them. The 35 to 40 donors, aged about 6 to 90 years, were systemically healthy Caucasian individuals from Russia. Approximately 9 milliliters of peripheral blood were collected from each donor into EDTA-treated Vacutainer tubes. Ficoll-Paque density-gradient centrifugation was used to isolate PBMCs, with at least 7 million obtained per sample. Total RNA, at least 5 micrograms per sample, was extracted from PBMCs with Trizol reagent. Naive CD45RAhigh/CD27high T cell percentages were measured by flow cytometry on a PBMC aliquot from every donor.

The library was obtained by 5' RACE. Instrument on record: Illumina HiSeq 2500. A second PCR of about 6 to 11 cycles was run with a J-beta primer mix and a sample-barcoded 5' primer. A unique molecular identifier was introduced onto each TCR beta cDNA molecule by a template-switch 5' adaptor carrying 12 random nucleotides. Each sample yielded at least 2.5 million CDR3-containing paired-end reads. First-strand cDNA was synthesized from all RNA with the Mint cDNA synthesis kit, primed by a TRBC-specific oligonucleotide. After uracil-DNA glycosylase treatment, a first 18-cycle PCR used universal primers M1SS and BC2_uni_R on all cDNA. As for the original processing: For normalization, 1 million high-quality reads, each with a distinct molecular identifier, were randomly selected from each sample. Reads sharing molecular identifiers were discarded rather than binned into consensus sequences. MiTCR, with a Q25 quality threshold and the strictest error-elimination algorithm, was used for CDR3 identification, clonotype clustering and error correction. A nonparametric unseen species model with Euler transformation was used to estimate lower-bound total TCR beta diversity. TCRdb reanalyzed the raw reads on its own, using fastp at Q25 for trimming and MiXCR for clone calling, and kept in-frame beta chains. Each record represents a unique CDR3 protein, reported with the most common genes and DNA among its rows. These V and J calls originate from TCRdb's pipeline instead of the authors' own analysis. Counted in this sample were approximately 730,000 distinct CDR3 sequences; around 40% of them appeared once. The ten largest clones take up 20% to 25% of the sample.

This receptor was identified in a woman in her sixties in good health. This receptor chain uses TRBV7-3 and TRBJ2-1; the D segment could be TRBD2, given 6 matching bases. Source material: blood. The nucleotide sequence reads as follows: TGTGCCAGCAGCTCTCAACCTCCGGGGGAAGGGTACAATGAGCAGTTCTTC. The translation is CASSSQPPGEGYNEQFF.